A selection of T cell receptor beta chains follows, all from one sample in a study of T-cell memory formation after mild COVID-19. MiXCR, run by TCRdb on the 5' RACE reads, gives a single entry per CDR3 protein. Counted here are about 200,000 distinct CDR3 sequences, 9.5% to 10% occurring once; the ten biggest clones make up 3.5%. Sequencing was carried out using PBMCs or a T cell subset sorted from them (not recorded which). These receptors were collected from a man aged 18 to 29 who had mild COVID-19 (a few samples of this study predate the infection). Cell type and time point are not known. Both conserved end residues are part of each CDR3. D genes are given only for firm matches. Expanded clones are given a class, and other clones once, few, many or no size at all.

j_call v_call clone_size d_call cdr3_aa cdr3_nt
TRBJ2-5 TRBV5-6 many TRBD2 CASSLPGGSQETQYF TGTGCCAGCAGCTTGCCGGGGGGGAGTCAAGAGACCCAGTACTTC
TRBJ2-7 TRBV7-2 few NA CASSPTDFYEQYF TGTGCCAGCAGCCCGACGGATTTCTACGAGCAGTACTTC
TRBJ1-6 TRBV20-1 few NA CSARDEGQRASPLHF TGCAGTGCTAGAGACGAAGGACAGAGGGCCTCACCCCTCCACTTT
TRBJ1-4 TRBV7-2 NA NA CASSLWTATNEKLFF TGTGCCAGCAGCTTGTGGACAGCAACTAATGAAAAACTGTTTTTT
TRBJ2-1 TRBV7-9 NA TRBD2 CASSLVREAGEQFF TGTGCCAGCAGCTTAGTCCGGGAGGCGGGTGAGCAGTTCTTC
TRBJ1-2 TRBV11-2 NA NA CASTYTSVEAYGYTF TGTGCCAGCACCTACACGTCCGTAGAGGCCTATGGCTACACCTTC
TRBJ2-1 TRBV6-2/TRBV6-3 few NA CASGPGGLEFF TGTGCCAGTGGCCCGGGTGGACTGGAATTCTTC
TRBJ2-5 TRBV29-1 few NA CSVHGGQQETQYF TGCAGCGTTCACGGGGGACAGCAAGAGACCCAGTACTTC
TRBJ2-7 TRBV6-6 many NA CASSYFESGGGYEQYF TGTGCCAGCAGTTACTTCGAATCTGGGGGCGGCTACGAGCAGTACTTC
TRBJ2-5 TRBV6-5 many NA CASNRPVETQYF TGTGCCAGCAATCGGCCCGTGGAGACCCAGTACTTC
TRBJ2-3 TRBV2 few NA CASSVSGDTQYF TGTGCCAGCAGTGTATCGGGAGATACGCAGTATTTT
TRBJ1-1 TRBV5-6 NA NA CASSRRYLAGHTEAFF TGTGCCAGCAGCCGGCGGTATCTGGCGGGGCACACTGAAGCTTTCTTT
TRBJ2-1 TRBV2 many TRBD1 CASSRDREDEQFF TGTGCCAGCAGTAGGGACAGGGAGGATGAGCAGTTCTTC
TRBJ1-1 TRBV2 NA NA CASRLTEGTTEAFF TGTGCCAGCAGACTGACAGAGGGGACCACTGAAGCTTTCTTT
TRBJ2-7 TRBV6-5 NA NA CASSYRWEYF TGTGCCAGCAGTTACAGGTGGGAGTACTTC